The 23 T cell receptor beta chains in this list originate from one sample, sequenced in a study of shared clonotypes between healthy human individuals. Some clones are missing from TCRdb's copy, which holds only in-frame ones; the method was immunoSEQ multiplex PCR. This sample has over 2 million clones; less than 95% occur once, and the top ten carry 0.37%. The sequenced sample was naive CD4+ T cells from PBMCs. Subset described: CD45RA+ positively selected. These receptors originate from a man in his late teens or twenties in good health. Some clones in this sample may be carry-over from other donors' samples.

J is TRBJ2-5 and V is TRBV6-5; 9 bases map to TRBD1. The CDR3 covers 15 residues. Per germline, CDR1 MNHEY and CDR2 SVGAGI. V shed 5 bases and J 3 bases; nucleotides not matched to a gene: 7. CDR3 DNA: TGTGCCAGCAGTCCAGACAGGGGGGGTAAAGAGACCCAGTACTTC. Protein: CASSPDRGGKETQYF.

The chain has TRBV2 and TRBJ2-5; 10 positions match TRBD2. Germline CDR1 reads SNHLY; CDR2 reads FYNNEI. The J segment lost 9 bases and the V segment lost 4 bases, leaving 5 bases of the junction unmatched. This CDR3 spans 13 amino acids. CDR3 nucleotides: TGTGCCAGCAGTGGGCTAGCGGGAGTGCCCCAGTACTTC. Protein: CASSGLAGVPQYF.

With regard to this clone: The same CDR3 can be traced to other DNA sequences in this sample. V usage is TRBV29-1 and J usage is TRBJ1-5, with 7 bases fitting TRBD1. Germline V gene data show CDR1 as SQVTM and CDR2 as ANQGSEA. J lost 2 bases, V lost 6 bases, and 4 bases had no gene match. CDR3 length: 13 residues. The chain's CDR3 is CSVRDRGNQPQHF. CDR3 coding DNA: TGCAGCGTGCGAGACAGGGGCAATCAGCCCCAGCATTTT.

For the CDR3, the DNA is TGTGCCAGCAGTTTATTTGGGGGGCTCGGTCAGCCCCAGCATTTT. It is translated as CASSLFGGLGQPQHF. The rearrangement uses TRBV28 and TRBJ1-5; D perhaps matches TRBD1 (6 bases). The CDR3 loop spans 15 amino acids. Between the trimmed V and J ends, which lost 1 base and 6 bases, there was a span of 13 bases. In germline, CDR1 is MDHEN, CDR2 SYDVKM.

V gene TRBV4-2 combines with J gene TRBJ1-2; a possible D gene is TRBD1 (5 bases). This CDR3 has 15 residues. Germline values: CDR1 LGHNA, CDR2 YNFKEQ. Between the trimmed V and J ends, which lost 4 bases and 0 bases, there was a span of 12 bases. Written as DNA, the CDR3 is TGTGCCAGCAGCCGTGGGGGGATCACTAACTATGGCTACACCTTC. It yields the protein CASSRGGITNYGYTF.

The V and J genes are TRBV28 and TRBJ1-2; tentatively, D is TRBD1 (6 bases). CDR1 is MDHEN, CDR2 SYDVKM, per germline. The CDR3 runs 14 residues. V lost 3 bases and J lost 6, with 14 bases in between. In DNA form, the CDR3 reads TGTGCCAGCAGTTTGGGGGGAAGGGGGGATGGCTACACCTTC. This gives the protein CASSLGGRGDGYTF.

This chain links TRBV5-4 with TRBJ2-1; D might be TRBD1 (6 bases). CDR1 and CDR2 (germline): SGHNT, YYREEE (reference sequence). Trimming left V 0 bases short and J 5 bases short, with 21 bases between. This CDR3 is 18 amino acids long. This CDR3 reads CASSLGGAGAVYNNEQFF. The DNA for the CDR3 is TGTGCCAGCAGCTTGGGAGGGGCAGGGGCGGTATATAACAATGAGCAGTTCTTC.

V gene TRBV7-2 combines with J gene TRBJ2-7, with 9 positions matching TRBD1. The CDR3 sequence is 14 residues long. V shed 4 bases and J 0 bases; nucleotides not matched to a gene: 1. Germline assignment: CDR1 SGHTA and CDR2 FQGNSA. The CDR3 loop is CASSSGQGSYEQYF. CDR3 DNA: TGTGCCAGCAGCTCGGGACAGGGCTCCTACGAGCAGTACTTC.

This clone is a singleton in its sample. The CDR3 region is CASSQDVGYSGELFF. The CDR3 bases are TGTGCCAGCAGCCAAGATGTTGGGTATTCCGGGGAGCTGTTTTTT. V gene TRBV4-2 combines with J gene TRBJ2-2, with D unresolved. V gave up 0 bases and J gave up 6 bases, with 11 bases separating them. Per germline, CDR1 LGHNA and CDR2 YNFKEQ. The CDR3 has 15 amino acids.

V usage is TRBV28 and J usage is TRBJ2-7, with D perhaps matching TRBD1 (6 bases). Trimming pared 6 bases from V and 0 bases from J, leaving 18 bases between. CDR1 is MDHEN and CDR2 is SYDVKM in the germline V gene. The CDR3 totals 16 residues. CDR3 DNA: TGTGCCAGCAGATATGGGGGCGCGGCTAGCTCCTACGAGCAGTACTTC. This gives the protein CASRYGGAASSYEQYF.

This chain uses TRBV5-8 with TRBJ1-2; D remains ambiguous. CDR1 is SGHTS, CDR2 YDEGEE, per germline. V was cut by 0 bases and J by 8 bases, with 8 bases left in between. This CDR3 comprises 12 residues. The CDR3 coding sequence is TGTGCCAGCAGCTTGGCGGAGCAAGGCTACACCTTC. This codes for CASSLAEQGYTF.

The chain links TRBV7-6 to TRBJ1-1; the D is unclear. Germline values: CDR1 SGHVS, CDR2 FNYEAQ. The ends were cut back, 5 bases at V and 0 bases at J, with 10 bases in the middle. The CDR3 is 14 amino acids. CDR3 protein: CASSLVTLNTEAFF. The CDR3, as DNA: TGTGCCAGCAGCCTCGTTACCCTGAACACTGAAGCTTTCTTT.

The CDR3 loop reads CASSLQRTGSYMNTEAFF. The CDR3 coding sequence is TGTGCCAGCAGCTTGCAGAGGACAGGGAGTTATATGAACACTGAAGCTTTCTTT. The chain uses TRBV13 and TRBJ1-1, with 8 bases aligning to TRBD1. Germline assignment: CDR1 PRHDT and CDR2 FYEKMQ (reference sequence). V trimming: 3 bases; J trimming: 0 bases; junction bases outside the gene matches: 12. The CDR3 is 18 amino acids.

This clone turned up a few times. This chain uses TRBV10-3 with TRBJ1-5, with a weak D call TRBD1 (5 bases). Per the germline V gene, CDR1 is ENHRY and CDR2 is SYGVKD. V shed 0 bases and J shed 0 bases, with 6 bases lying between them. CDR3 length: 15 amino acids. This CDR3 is CAISESGDSNQPQHF. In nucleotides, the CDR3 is TGTGCCATCAGTGAGTCGGGGGATAGCAATCAGCCCCAGCATTTT.

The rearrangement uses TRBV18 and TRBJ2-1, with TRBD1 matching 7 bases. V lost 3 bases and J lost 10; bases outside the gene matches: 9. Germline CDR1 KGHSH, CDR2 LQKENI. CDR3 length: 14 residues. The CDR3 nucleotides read TGTGCCAGCTCACCCCAGCGACAGGGAAAGGAGCAGTTCTTC. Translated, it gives CASSPQRQGKEQFF.

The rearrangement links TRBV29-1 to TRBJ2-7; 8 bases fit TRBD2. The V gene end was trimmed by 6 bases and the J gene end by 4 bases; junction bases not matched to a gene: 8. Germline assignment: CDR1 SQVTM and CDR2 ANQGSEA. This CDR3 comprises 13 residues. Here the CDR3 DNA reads TGCAGCGTGAAAGGACTAGCCCAGTACGAGCAGTACTTC. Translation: CSVKGLAQYEQYF.

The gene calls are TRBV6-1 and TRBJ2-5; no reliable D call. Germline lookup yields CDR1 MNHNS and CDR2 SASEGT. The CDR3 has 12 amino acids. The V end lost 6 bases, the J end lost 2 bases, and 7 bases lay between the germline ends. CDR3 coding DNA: TGTGCCAGCAGAAGATTTCAAGAGACCCAGTACTTC. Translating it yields CASRRFQETQYF.

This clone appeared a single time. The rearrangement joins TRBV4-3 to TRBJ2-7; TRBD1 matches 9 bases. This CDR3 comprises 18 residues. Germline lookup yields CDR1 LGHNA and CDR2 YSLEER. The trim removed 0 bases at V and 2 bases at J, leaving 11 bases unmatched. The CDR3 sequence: CASSQDPWGTGRTYEQYF. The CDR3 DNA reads TGCGCCAGCAGCCAAGATCCCTGGGGGACAGGGAGAACCTACGAGCAGTACTTC.

CDR3 sequence: CASISDPGATNTEAFF. The CDR3, as DNA: TGTGCCAGCATATCCGACCCGGGGGCCACGAACACTGAAGCTTTCTTT. The chain employs TRBV5-4 and TRBJ1-1; perhaps TRBD1 as D (6 bases). Germline assignment: CDR1 SGHNT and CDR2 YYREEE (reference sequence). Trimming removed 6 bases at V and 1 base at J, with 19 bases between. The CDR3 consists of 16 residues. The full variable domain, completed using reference TRBV5-4 and TRBJ1-1, is ETGVTQSPTHLIKTRGQQVTLRCSSQSGHNTVSWYQQALGQGPQFIFQYYREEENGRGNFPPRFSGLQFPNYSSELNVNALELDDSALYLCASISDPGATNTEAFFGQGTRLTVV.

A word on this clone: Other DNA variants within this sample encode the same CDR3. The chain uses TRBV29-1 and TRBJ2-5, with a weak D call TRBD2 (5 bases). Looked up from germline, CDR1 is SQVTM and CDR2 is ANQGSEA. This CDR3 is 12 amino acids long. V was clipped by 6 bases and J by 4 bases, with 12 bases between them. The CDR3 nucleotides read TGCAGCGTCGGGCGGGCAGGAGAGACCCAGTACTTC. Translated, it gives CSVGRAGETQYF.

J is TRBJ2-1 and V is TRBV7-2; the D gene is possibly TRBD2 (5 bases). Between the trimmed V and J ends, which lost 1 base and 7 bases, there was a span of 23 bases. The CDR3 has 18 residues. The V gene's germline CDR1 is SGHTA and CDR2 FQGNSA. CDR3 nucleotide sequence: TGTGCCAGCAGCTTAGGTCGCCCCCGAGCGGTAGCTATTAATGAGCAGTTCTTC. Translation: CASSLGRPRAVAINEQFF.

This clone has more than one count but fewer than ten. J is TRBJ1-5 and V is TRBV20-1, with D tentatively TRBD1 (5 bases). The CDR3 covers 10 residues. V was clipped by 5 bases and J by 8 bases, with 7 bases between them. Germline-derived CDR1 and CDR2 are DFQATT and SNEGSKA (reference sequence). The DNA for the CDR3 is TGCAGTGCTGAACAGGAGCCCCAGCATTTT. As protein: CSAEQEPQHF.

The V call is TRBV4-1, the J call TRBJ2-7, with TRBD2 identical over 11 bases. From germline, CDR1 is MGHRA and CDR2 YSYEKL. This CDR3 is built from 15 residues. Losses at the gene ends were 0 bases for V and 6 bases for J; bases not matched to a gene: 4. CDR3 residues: CASSQEPSGRREQYF. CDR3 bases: TGCGCCAGCAGCCAAGAACCTAGCGGGAGGCGCGAGCAGTACTTC.